These 16 T cell receptor beta chains originate from one sample sequenced in a study of blood T cell repertoires in COVID-19. TCRdb's copy holds only in-frame clones and misses some; the assay was immunoSEQ multiplex PCR. Of around 130,000 clones listed, around 83% were seen once; the top ten hold more than 3.5%. Specimen: peripheral blood. These receptor sequences come from a human donor in a cohort sampled during active COVID-19.

This clone showed up just a few times. This CDR3 is CASTQATEAFF. As DNA, the CDR3 is TGTGCCAGCACTCAGGCGACTGAAGCTTTCTTT. The chain couples TRBV6-6 to TRBJ1-1; no reliable D call. V lost 7 bases, J lost 5 bases, and 8 bases lay in between. The germline gives CDR1 MNHNY, CDR2 SVGAGI (reference sequence). The CDR3 totals 11 residues.

The chain recombines TRBV7-2 with TRBJ1-4; D possibly corresponds to TRBD1 (6 bases). This CDR3 has 13 amino acids. The V gene lost 3 bases and the J gene lost 5 bases, with 7 bases spanning the gap. Germline lookup yields CDR1 SGHTA and CDR2 FQGNSA. The CDR3 loop reads CASSFQGNEKLFF. DNA for the CDR3: TGTGCCAGCAGCTTCCAGGGGAATGAAAAACTGTTTTTT.

The count of this clone is one. The chain couples TRBV7-2 to TRBJ2-7, with 8 nucleotides matching TRBD1. Trimming at V came to 1 base and at J to 6 bases, leaving 8 bases not matched to a gene. Germline-derived CDR1 and CDR2 are SGHTA and FQGNSA. The CDR3 runs 15 residues. CDR3 amino acids: CASSLEVSGGREQYV. In DNA form, the CDR3 reads TGTGCCAGCAGCTTAGAGGTTTCAGGGGGCCGCGAGCAGTACGTC.

This chain connects TRBV5-1 to TRBJ2-7; 12 positions match TRBD1. The CDR3 is 14 amino acids. Unmatched junction bases numbered 3, after V lost 4 bases and J lost 4 bases. Germline CDR1 and CDR2: SGHRS and YFSETQ. Here the CDR3 reads CASSGTGGRYEQYF. The CDR3 DNA follows: TGCGCCAGCAGCGGGACAGGGGGCAGGTACGAGCAGTACTTC. Full variable domain (outside the CDR3, taken from reference TRBV5-1 and TRBJ2-7): KAGVTQTPRYLIKTRGQQVTLSCSPISGHRSVSWYQQTPGQGLQFLFEYFSETQRNKGNFPGRFSGRQFSNSRSEMNVSTLELGDSALYLCASSGTGGRYEQYFGPGTRLTVT.

This clone was observed a single time. The J gene is TRBJ1-2, the V gene TRBV5-6, with D tentatively TRBD1 (5 bases). The germline V gene has CDR1 SGHDT and CDR2 YYEEEE. The CDR3 sequence is 14 residues long. The V end was cut by 4 bases, the J end by 4 bases, with 14 bases between. For the CDR3, the DNA is TGTGCCAGCAGCCGCGCCGACAGTCGCTATGGCTACACCTTC. Amino acid sequence: CASSRADSRYGYTF.

This clone was picked up one time. The rearrangement uses TRBV27 and TRBJ1-6, with TRBD1 matching over 7 bases. This CDR3 is built from 16 residues. Germline V gene sequence: CDR1 MNHEY, CDR2 SMNVEV (reference sequence). J gave up 8 bases and V 3 bases, and 10 bases lay outside the gene matches. CDR3 in amino acids: CASSFKGGGGYSPLHF. CDR3 sequence (DNA): TGTGCCAGCAGTTTTAAAGGGGGCGGCGGTTATTCACCCCTCCACTTT.

The rearrangement joins TRBV3-1 (or the pseudogene TRBV3-2) to TRBJ1-1, with TRBD1 as a possible D gene (5 bases). The CDR3 runs to 15 residues. Germline CDR1 and CDR2: LGHDT and YNNKEL (reference sequence). The V end was cut by 1 base, the J end by 4 bases, with 13 bases between. In nucleotides, the CDR3 is TGTGCCAGCAGCCAAGGTGTAGGGGTTACCACTGAAGCTTTCTTT. Encoded protein: CASSQGVGVTTEAFF.

V is TRBV2 and J is TRBJ1-1; TRBD1 matches at 9 bases. The CDR3 is 15 residues long. Trimming removed 6 bases from V and 5 bases from J; junction bases left unmatched: 10. Germline values: CDR1 SNHLY, CDR2 FYNNEI. CDR3: CASRGDRAARTEAFF. For the CDR3, the DNA is TGTGCCAGCAGGGGGGACAGGGCTGCGAGGACTGAAGCTTTCTTT.

The sample holds one count of this clone. The chain recombines TRBV19 with TRBJ2-1; no clear D. With 3 bases removed from V and 8 bases from J, the gap between germline ends came to 8 bases. Germline assignment: CDR1 LNHDA and CDR2 SQIVND (reference sequence). The CDR3 has 12 amino acids. The CDR3 DNA follows: TGTGCCAGTAGTATGGATCGGGATGAGCAGTTCTTC. Its translation is CASSMDRDEQFF.

This rearrangement joins TRBV11-3 to TRBJ2-3, with 12 bases lining up with TRBD2. This CDR3 is 19 amino acids long. J lost 2 bases, V lost 5 bases, and 14 bases had no gene match. CDR1 is SGHNT and CDR2 is YENEEA in the germline V gene. The CDR3 sequence is CASSPPGTSGSKDTDTQYF. In DNA form, the CDR3 reads TGTGCCAGCAGCCCTCCCGGGACTAGCGGGTCAAAGGACACAGATACGCAGTATTTT.

The chain employs TRBV7-2 and TRBJ2-2; TRBD2 agrees at 8 bases. The trim removed 3 bases at V and 1 base at J, leaving 4 bases unmatched. This CDR3 spans 16 amino acids. Germline lookup yields CDR1 SGHTA and CDR2 FQGNSA. This CDR3 is CASSFKSGGNTGELFF. The CDR3 DNA is TGTGCCAGCAGCTTCAAGAGCGGGGGGAACACCGGGGAGCTGTTTTTT.

V is TRBV6-2 or TRBV6-3 and J is TRBJ1-5; D unclear. The germline V and J ends were trimmed by 4 bases and 7 bases, with 11 bases remaining between them. Germline values: CDR1 MNHEY, CDR2 SVGEGT. This CDR3 spans 13 amino acids. CDR3 nucleotides: TGTGCCAGCAGTTGGGAGAGGTTACAGCCCCAGCATTTT. It encodes CASSWERLQPQHF.

The chain employs TRBV30 and TRBJ1-2, with 11 bases matching TRBD1. The CDR3 sequence is 15 residues long. Germline CDR1 is GTSNPN and CDR2 is SVGIG (reference sequence). The V segment lost 0 bases and the J segment 4 bases; nucleotides outside the gene matches: 4. The CDR3 nucleotides read TGTGCCTGGAGTGTAGGGGGACAGGGGGTCTATGGCTACACCTTC. This gives the protein CAWSVGGQGVYGYTF.

V usage is TRBV6-5 and J usage is TRBJ2-1; 7 positions agree with TRBD2. The CDR3 spans 14 residues. The germline CDR1 and CDR2 sequences are MNHEY and SVGAGI. Written as DNA, the CDR3 is TGTGCGCGAATGGCGGGAGAAGTCTACAATGAGCAGTTCTTC. This sequence encodes CARMAGEVYNEQFF.

This clone has only a few counts. J is TRBJ2-7 and V is TRBV2, with D possibly matching TRBD2 (6 bases). Germline V gene lookup returns CDR1 SNHLY and CDR2 FYNNEI. Trimming removed 1 base from V and 0 bases from J, with 10 bases in between. This CDR3 has 15 residues. The chain's CDR3 is CASSEGGTPSYEQYV. DNA of the CDR3: TGTGCCAGCAGTGAAGGCGGGACGCCCTCCTACGAGCAGTACGTC.

The chain couples TRBV7-2 to TRBJ2-1, with TRBD2 matching 10 bases. The CDR3 length is 14 residues. Trimming removed 7 bases from V and 5 bases from J; junction bases left unmatched: 5. Germline lookup yields CDR1 SGHTA and CDR2 FQGNSA. The DNA for the CDR3 is TGTGCCAGCATGCTAGCGGGGGAAAACAATGAGCAGTTCTTC. Protein: CASMLAGENNEQFF. The complete variable domain, with remaining parts taken from reference TRBV7-2 and TRBJ2-1, reads GAGVSQSPSNKVTEKGKDVELRCDPISGHTALYWYRQSLGQGLEFLIYFQGNSAPDKSGLPSDRFSAERTGGSVSTLTIQRTQQEDSAVYLCASMLAGENNEQFFGPGTRLTVL.